These T cell receptor beta chains were read from a single sample in a study of Ad26.COV2.S vaccination and SARS-CoV-2 variants. Some clones are missing from TCRdb's copy, which holds only in-frame ones; the method was immunoSEQ multiplex PCR. The table shows roughly 300,000 clones, with 86% occurring only once. Here the sequenced sample was peripheral blood, taken in a trial of Ad26.COV2.S vaccine versus placebo. All receptors derive from a person aged 18 to 59 who received the Ad26.COV2.S COVID-19 vaccine or a placebo. The CDR3 runs from the conserved cysteine through the conserved F or W. Each record gives: D gene, J gene, clone size, V gene, CDR3 DNA, CDR3 protein. D genes are given only for firm matches. Not all rows give a size; the values are once, few, many and, for expanded clones, a class.

NA | TRBJ1-1 | NA | TRBV27 | TGTGCCAGCAGTTTCATGGGTAAAACTGAAGCTTTCTTT | CASSFMGKTEAFF
TRBD1 | TRBJ2-1 | NA | TRBV29-1 | TGCAGCGTTGAAGAGTTAGGGACAGGGGGCCCCAATGAGCAGTTCTTC | CSVEELGTGGPNEQFF
NA | TRBJ1-2 | NA | TRBV5-4 | TGTGCCAGCAGCACCTTCCTCCCTCCGGGCTACACCTTC | CASSTFLPPGYTF
NA | TRBJ2-1 | NA | TRBV4-1 | TGCGCCAGCAGCCAAGATCGGGGGCCCAATGAGCAGTTCTTC | CASSQDRGPNEQFF
TRBD1 | TRBJ2-1 | NA | TRBV11-1 | TGTGCCAGCAGCTACAGGACAGGGGGAAACAATGAGCAGTTCTTC | CASSYRTGGNNEQFF
NA | TRBJ1-5 | NA | TRBV6-2/TRBV6-3 | TGTGCCAGCAGTTACGGGGGGTCGAACAATCAGCCCCAGCATTTT | CASSYGGSNNQPQHF
NA | TRBJ1-1 | few | TRBV5-3 | TGTGCCAGAAGCTTCGAGGGGCGAAACACTGAAGCTTTCTTT | CARSFEGRNTEAFF
TRBD1 | TRBJ1-1 | NA | TRBV27 | TGTGCCAGCAGCCGTCAGGGGGCCGCCCGGGCTTTCTTT | CASSRQGAARAFF
NA | TRBJ2-7 | NA | TRBV6-5 | TGTGCCAGCAGTTACGGCCAGGGGTCCGGTGAGCAGTACTTC | CASSYGQGSGEQYF
TRBD1 | TRBJ1-1 | NA | TRBV10-3 | TGTGCCATCAGTGGGACAGGGGGGGCCATGAACACTGAAGCTTTCTTT | CAISGTGGAMNTEAFF
TRBD2 | TRBJ2-3 | NA | TRBV5-1 | TGCGCCAGCAGCAACGAACTAGCGGTCACAGATACGCAGTATTTT | CASSNELAVTDTQYF
NA | TRBJ1-3 | NA | TRBV10-3 | TGTGCCATCAGTGAGAAAGGAGGCCGCCACACCATATATTTT | CAISEKGGRHTIYF
NA | TRBJ2-7 | NA | TRBV7-8 | TGTGCCAGCAGCTTAGTCAGATCCTACGAGCAGTACTTC | CASSLVRSYEQYF
NA | TRBJ2-7 | NA | TRBV13 | TGTGCCAGCAGTCTCCTAGGGGGAAGCGGTGGCTACGAGCAGTACTTC | CASSLLGGSGGYEQYF
NA | TRBJ1-2 | few | TRBV29-1 | TGCAGCGCCTACCAGCAGACGCTTGGTGGCTACACCTTC | CSAYQQTLGGYTF
TRBD1 | TRBJ2-3 | NA | TRBV12-5 | TGTGCTAGTGGGCCCGGGACAGGGATCACAGATACGCAGTATTTT | CASGPGTGITDTQYF
NA | TRBJ2-3 | NA | TRBV13 | TGTGCCAGCAGCTTAGGTCGGCGGGTTCTCGGGACAGATACGCAGTATTTT | CASSLGRRVLGTDTQYF
NA | TRBJ2-1 | NA | TRBV24-1 | TGTGCCACCGCCCGACAGGGAGGGGATGAGCAGTTCTTC | CATARQGGDEQFF
NA | TRBJ1-1 | NA | TRBV30 | TGTGCCTGGAGTCGGGATCAGGGGAACACTGAAGCTTTCTTT | CAWSRDQGNTEAFF
TRBD2 | TRBJ2-5 | NA | TRBV5-1 | TGCGCCAGCAGCTTGGCGACTAGCGGGGTCCAAGAGACCCAGTACTTC | CASSLATSGVQETQYF
NA | TRBJ2-1 | NA | TRBV24-1 | TGTGCCACCAGTGGGGCAGGGACCAATGAGCAGTTCTTC | CATSGAGTNEQFF
NA | TRBJ2-2 | NA | TRBV5-1 | TGCGCCAGCAGCTTGGCAGGGAACACCGGGGAGCTGTTTTTT | CASSLAGNTGELFF
NA | TRBJ2-1 | NA | TRBV28 | TGTGCCAGCAGTTTGCCGGGGGACAATGAGCAGTTCTTC | CASSLPGDNEQFF
NA | TRBJ1-1 | NA | TRBV19 | TGTGCCAGTACCTTACAGGACAGTATCACTGAAGCTTTCTTT | CASTLQDSITEAFF
TRBD1 | TRBJ1-1 | NA | TRBV4-3 | TGCGCCAGCAGCCCCTCATCGACAGGGGGGACTGAAGCTTTCTTT | CASSPSSTGGTEAFF
NA | TRBJ1-1 | NA | TRBV2 | TGTGCCAGCAGCGCCAGGAACACTGAAGCTTTCTTT | CASSARNTEAFF
NA | TRBJ2-1 | NA | TRBV19 | TGTGCCAGTAGTGGTCCCAGGGAAGGGCTCAATGAGCAGTTCTTC | CASSGPREGLNEQFF
NA | TRBJ1-1 | NA | TRBV29-1 | TGCAGCGCCGATTTTGGACAATCTACTGAAGCTTTCTTT | CSADFGQSTEAFF
NA | TRBJ1-4 | few | TRBV4-2 | TGTGCCAGCAGCCAAGACCCCGGGGGGCTAGGCGAAAAACTGTTTTTT | CASSQDPGGLGEKLFF
NA | TRBJ2-1 | NA | TRBV12-3/TRBV12-4 | TGTGCCAGCAGTCCATCGGACATGGGGCAGTTCTTC | CASSPSDMGQFF
TRBD2 | TRBJ2-1 | NA | TRBV27 | TGTGCCAGCAGTCGCCCCCGGACTAGCGGGAGCCTCAATGAGCAGTTCTTC | CASSRPRTSGSLNEQFF
TRBD1 | TRBJ1-2 | NA | TRBV9 | TGTGCCAGCAGCCTCGGGACAGGGCTGACGGGCTACACCTTC | CASSLGTGLTGYTF
NA | TRBJ2-2 | NA | TRBV11-2 | TGTGCCAGCAGCTTAAGGGGGGGGTTT | CASSLRGGF
NA | TRBJ2-7 | NA | TRBV5-1 | TGCGCCAGCAGCCTAGGGACGGATCTCGAGCAGTACTTC | CASSLGTDLEQYF
NA | TRBJ2-2 | few | TRBV7-6 | TGTGCCAGCAGCTTAGCTTTACAGAACCTTGGTACCGGGGAGCTGTTTTTT | CASSLALQNLGTGELFF
NA | TRBJ2-5 | NA | TRBV7-9 | TGTGCCAGCAGCTTAGTACAGGGCCAAAAAGAGACCCAGTACTTC | CASSLVQGQKETQYF
TRBD2 | TRBJ2-1 | NA | TRBV11-2 | TGTGCCAGCAGCTTAGGGGGACTAGCGGGAGGGTACGGGACCGATGAGCAGTTCTTC | CASSLGGLAGGYGTDEQFF
TRBD2 | TRBJ2-5 | NA | TRBV9 | TGTGCCAGCAGCGTTCGAGGACTAGCGGGGATCCAAGAGACCCAGTACTTC | CASSVRGLAGIQETQYF
NA | TRBJ1-2 | NA | TRBV27 | TGTGCCAGCAGTTCCCCGGGGGGGGATAACTATGGCTACACCTTC | CASSSPGGDNYGYTF
NA | TRBJ2-2 | once | TRBV28 | TGTGCCAGCAGTTTAGGAGGCGGGGAGCTGTTTTTT | CASSLGGGELFF
NA | TRBJ1-2 | NA | TRBV27 | TGTGCCAGCAGTTTAGGCACTAACTATGGCTACACCTTC | CASSLGTNYGYTF
TRBD1 | TRBJ2-4 | NA | TRBV27 | TGTGCCAGCAGTTCGACAGGGGATGGAAACATTCAGTACTTC | CASSSTGDGNIQYF
NA | TRBJ1-6 | NA | TRBV27 | TGTGCCAGCAGTTTAGGCTATTCACCCCTCCACTTT | CASSLGYSPLHF
NA | TRBJ1-1 | NA | TRBV4-2 | TGTGCCAGTCGGGACACCAACACTGAAGCTTTCTTT | CASRDTNTEAFF
NA | TRBJ1-5 | NA | TRBV4-1 | TGCGCCAGCAGCCAAGATTGGGGAGGGATGAGCAATCAGCCCCAGCATTTT | CASSQDWGGMSNQPQHF
NA | TRBJ2-7 | once | TRBV28 | TGTGCCAGCAAGGGCCTTGCGATCTCCTACGAGCAGTACTTC | CASKGLAISYEQYF
NA | TRBJ2-5 | NA | TRBV2 | TGTGCCAGCAACCTACTAAGGCAAGAGACCCAGTACTTC | CASNLLRQETQYF
TRBD1 | TRBJ2-2 | NA | TRBV19 | TGTGCCGTAAGGCAGGGGGCGGCCGGGGAGCTGTTTTTT | CAVRQGAAGELFF